These T cell receptor beta chains were read from a single sample in a study of control samples from healthy donors and cancer patients. The table came from immunoSEQ multiplex PCR; TCRdb's copy has only in-frame clones and leaves some out. This table holds about 120,000 clones, about nine tenths found once. The sample was blood. These receptors were taken from a young man in good health. Both conserved end residues are part of each CDR3. The D gene is left open where the match is weak. Size is stated for part of the rows, as once, few or many counts, or as a class when the clone is expanded.

>.|TRBD1|TRBV7-2|TRBJ2-7
TGTGCCAGCAGCCCAGGGACAGAGTCCTACGAGCAGTACTTC
CASSPGTESYEQYF
>.|.|TRBV5-1|TRBJ1-2
TGCGCCAGCAGCCTTGACAGGCCCTATGGCTACACCTTC
CASSLDRPYGYTF
>.|.|TRBV5-6|TRBJ1-1
TGTGCCAGCAGCTCCTTAGAGTCCAGGAGGGACACTGAAGCTTTCTTT
CASSSLESRRDTEAFF
>.|TRBD1|TRBV5-4|TRBJ1-2
TGTGCCAGCAGCCCCTGGGACAGGAACTATGGCTACACCTTC
CASSPWDRNYGYTF
>.|.|TRBV10-3|TRBJ2-2
TGTGCCATCAGTGAGTCGAGTCGGGGGCGGGTCACCGGGGAGCTGTTTTTT
CAISESSRGRVTGELFF
>.|.|TRBV11-2|TRBJ1-3
TGTGCCAGCAGCTTAGTGGGTTCTCCGGGGGCGTCTGGAAACACCATATATTTT
CASSLVGSPGASGNTIYF
>.|.|TRBV6-5|TRBJ1-1
TGTGCCAGCAGTTACGGGGCCAACTTGAACACTGAAGCTTTCTTT
CASSYGANLNTEAFF
>.|TRBD1|TRBV15|TRBJ1-4
TGTGCCACCAGCAGAGATCCTCCTCCAGGGGGCCTTAATGAAAAACTGTTTTTT
CATSRDPPPGGLNEKLFF
>.|TRBD1|TRBV10-3|TRBJ2-1
TGTGCCATCAGTGGGGACAGGAAACAATACAATGAGCAGTTCTTC
CAISGDRKQYNEQFF
>.|TRBD2|TRBV9|TRBJ2-1
TGTGCCAGCAGCGTAGGTCTAGCGGGGGGTAATGAGCAGTTCTTC
CASSVGLAGGNEQFF
>.|.|TRBV11-3|TRBJ1-1
TGTGCCAGCAGCTTGTCCGGGTTGAACACTGAAGCTTTCTTT
CASSLSGLNTEAFF
>once|TRBD1|TRBV4-2|TRBJ2-7
TGTGCCAGCAGCCAGACAGGGGGATACTACGAGCAGTACTTC
CASSQTGGYYEQYF
>.|TRBD1|TRBV5-5|TRBJ1-6
TGTACCAGCAGCTTGGGGGGACAGGGGGAATCACCCCTCCACTTT
CTSSLGGQGESPLHF
>.|.|TRBV18|TRBJ1-3
TGTGCCAGCTCACCACTTCCAGGGAGTGGAAACACCATATATTTT
CASSPLPGSGNTIYF
>.|TRBD1|TRBV6-1|TRBJ2-5
TGTGCCAGCAGTGAACGCGACAGGGGCCTTAAAGAGACCCAGTACTTC
CASSERDRGLKETQYF
>.|TRBD2|TRBV27|TRBJ2-5
TGTGCCAGCAGTTTAAAGGGACTAGCGGGGGGCCAAGAGACCCAGTACTTC
CASSLKGLAGGQETQYF
>.|TRBD2|TRBV6-5|TRBJ2-4
TGTGCCAGCAGGACCCGGGGGGTGCCAAAGGACATTCAGTACTTC
CASRTRGVPKDIQYF
>.|.|TRBV5-1|TRBJ1-1
TGCGCCAGCAGCTTGGTAGAGGGGACGGAAGAAGCTTTCTTT
CASSLVEGTEEAFF
>.|TRBD1|TRBV4-1|TRBJ1-2
TGCGCCAGCAGCGTCACAGGGGGCAGAGGGGGCTACACCTTC
CASSVTGGRGGYTF
>.|TRBD1|TRBV4-2|TRBJ1-4
TGTGCCAGCAGCCAAGATCTGGCAGGGGGCTGGGAAAAACTGTTTTTT
CASSQDLAGGWEKLFF
>.|TRBD2|TRBV5-6|TRBJ2-2
TGTGCCAGCAGCTCTCGGACTAGCGGTCTGCACACCGGGGAGCTGTTTTTT
CASSSRTSGLHTGELFF
>.|.|TRBV5-5|TRBJ1-6
TGTGCCAGCAGCTTGTTGACGAAAATCCACTTT
CASSLLTKIHF
>few|.|TRBV6-6|TRBJ1-5
TGTGCCAGCAGTTACCCCGTCAGGGGTAGAAATCAGCCCCAGCATTTT
CASSYPVRGRNQPQHF
>.|.|TRBV13|TRBJ2-1
TGTGCCAGCAGCTTAACAGGGAAAGTAGATCGGTTCTTC
CASSLTGKVDRFF
>.|.|TRBV20-1|TRBJ1-5
TGCAGTGCTAGTCTTCCGGGACGCACGGTTCAGCCCCAGCATTTT
CSASLPGRTVQPQHF
>.|TRBD2|TRBV30|TRBJ2-5
TGTGCCTGGAGCGAGGTTGGTAGCGGGAGAGAGACCCAGTACTTC
CAWSEVGSGRETQYF
>.|TRBD1|TRBV19|TRBJ2-7
TGTGCCAGTAGTATGCAGGGGGCATCTTCCTACGAGCAGTACTTC
CASSMQGASSYEQYF
>.|.|TRBV5-4|TRBJ2-1
TGTGCCAGCAGCTCCCGACGGATCAATGAGCAGTTCTTC
CASSSRRINEQFF
>.|.|TRBV7-2|TRBJ1-1
TGTGCCAGCAGCTTAGCGGAGGTTGGGAACACTGAAGCTTTCTTT
CASSLAEVGNTEAFF
>.|.|TRBV30|TRBJ1-1
TGTGCCTGGGTCCCAAGGGGCACTGAAGCTTTCTTT
CAWVPRGTEAFF
>.|.|TRBV18|TRBJ1-2
TGTGCCAGCTCACCCCCGGGAAGGGGATTAGGCGGCTACACCTTC
CASSPPGRGLGGYTF
>.|.|TRBV11-2|TRBJ1-1
TGTGCCAGCAGCTTAGAGGAGGGAACTGAAGCTTTCTTT
CASSLEEGTEAFF
>.|.|TRBV5-5|TRBJ1-6
TGTGCCAGCAGCCCCGGGATGGGGGGCCCACCCCTCCACTTT
CASSPGMGGPPLHF
>.|.|TRBV6-5|TRBJ2-1
TGTGCCAGCAGTTACGGGCTACCAAGATACTACAATGAGCAGTTCTTC
CASSYGLPRYYNEQFF
>.|.|TRBV28|TRBJ1-5
TGTGCCAGCAACGATGCGGGGAGCAATCAGCCCCAGCATTTT
CASNDAGSNQPQHF
>.|.|TRBV7-9|TRBJ1-2
TGTGCCAGCAGCGAGGCTTCAGGGTCACCGGGCTATGGCTACACCTTC
CASSEASGSPGYGYTF
>.|.|TRBV18|TRBJ1-4
TGTGCCAGCTCACCAAGCCCGGGACTAAATGAAAAACTGTTTTTT
CASSPSPGLNEKLFF
>.|TRBD2|TRBV19|TRBJ2-3
TGTGCCAGTAGTACAGGACTAGCGGGGAGTGACACAGATACGCAGTATTTT
CASSTGLAGSDTDTQYF
>.|.|TRBV28|TRBJ1-6
TGTGCCAGCAGCAGGGCGTTCCCCTATAATTCACCCCTCCACTTT
CASSRAFPYNSPLHF
>.|.|TRBV11-2|TRBJ1-6
TGTGCCAGCAGCTCCCTTACAGGCCTTAATTCACCCCTCCACTTT
CASSSLTGLNSPLHF
>.|.|TRBV6-5|TRBJ2-7
TGTGCCAGCAGACAGGGTCCGGCTTACGAGCAGTACTTC
CASRQGPAYEQYF
>once|.|TRBV27|TRBJ2-7
TGTGCCAGCAGTCCCAGTATAGGGAAGTTCACCGGCTCCTACGAGCAGTACTTC
CASSPSIGKFTGSYEQYF
>.|.|TRBV6-5|TRBJ1-1
TGTGCCAGCACACGGGTCTCTGAAGCCTTCTTT
CASTRVSEAFF
>.|TRBD1|TRBV27|TRBJ1-4
TGTGCCAGCAGTCTTGGGTACAGGGGAGGCGCAACTAATGAAAAACTGTTTTTT
CASSLGYRGGATNEKLFF
>.|TRBD2|TRBV5-1|TRBJ2-1
TGCGCCAGCAGCTTGGGGGCGGGGGACCTCAATGAGCAGTTCTTC
CASSLGAGDLNEQFF
>.|.|TRBV11-2|TRBJ1-1
TGTGCCAGCAGCTTGGGACGGATGCAGAACACTGAAGCTTTCTTT
CASSLGRMQNTEAFF
>.|.|TRBV24-1|TRBJ2-5
TGTGCCACCAGTGATTTTGGGGCCGGGACGGAACAAGAGACCCAGTACTTC
CATSDFGAGTEQETQYF
>.|TRBD2|TRBV3-1/TRBV3-2|TRBJ2-5
TGTGCCAGCAGCCAAGACGCGGGGAGGGGTCGGTACCAAGAGACCCAGTACTTC
CASSQDAGRGRYQETQYF
>.|TRBD2|TRBV4-1|TRBJ2-1
TGCGCCAGCAGCCAAGAGTTCCCGACGGCGGGGGGAACCTACAATGAGCAGTTCTTC
CASSQEFPTAGGTYNEQFF
>.|TRBD2|TRBV5-4|TRBJ2-5
TGTGCCAGCAGCTTGGCCTCTCAGCGGTGGCGGGGGGGGTCAGAGACCCAGTACTTC
CASSLASQRWRGGSETQYF
>once|TRBD1|TRBV10-2|TRBJ2-7
TGCGCCAGCAGGGTCCCGGGACAGGGATCCTACGAGCAGTACTTC
CASRVPGQGSYEQYF
>.|.|TRBV5-1|TRBJ2-5
TGCGCCAGCAGCCTGGAGGGTGAGACCCAGTACTTC
CASSLEGETQYF
>.|.|TRBV3-1/TRBV3-2|TRBJ1-4
TGTGCCAGCAGCCAAGTTGGGGGGCGCAGGGAAAAACTGTTTTTT
CASSQVGGRREKLFF
>.|TRBD1|TRBV6-5|TRBJ1-2
TGTGCCAGCAGTCCTACAGGGGTTGGCTACACCTTC
CASSPTGVGYTF
>.|.|TRBV18|TRBJ2-5
TGTGCCAGCTCACCCAAGTCGCCTAGGGGAGAGACCCAGTACTTC
CASSPKSPRGETQYF